The 22 T cell receptor beta chains in this list originate from one sample, sequenced in a study of T cell responses to AZD1222 COVID-19 vaccine. Here immunoSEQ multiplex PCR was the method, and the copy in TCRdb shows in-frame clones only, minus some. The table includes 200,000 or so clones, 88% detected once. This specimen was peripheral blood, taken on day 0 of AZD1222 vaccination. The source of these receptors is an adult in good health.

This clone was found once. The chain is built from TRBV7-2 and TRBJ2-3, with D tentatively TRBD1 or TRBD2 (6 bases each). V lost 6 bases and J 3 bases, leaving 10 bases between the germline ends. In germline, CDR1 is SGHTA, CDR2 FQGNSA. The CDR3 is 13 amino acids. As DNA, the CDR3 is TGTGCCAGCAGGGGGGCGGGGACAGATACGCAGTATTTT. This sequence encodes CASRGAGTDTQYF.

In regard to this clone: The sample carries other DNA sequences with the same CDR3. The chain is built from TRBV6-5 and TRBJ1-1; tentatively, D is TRBD1 (6 bases). This CDR3 is built from 13 residues. The germline gives CDR1 MNHEY, CDR2 SVGAGI. V shed 8 bases and J shed 2 bases, with 12 bases lying between them. The CDR3 spells CASRQGHNTEAFF. As DNA, the CDR3 is TGTGCCAGCCGGCAGGGACATAACACTGAAGCTTTCTTT.

This chain connects TRBV7-2 to TRBJ2-7; D is perhaps TRBD1 or TRBD2 (5 bases each). The germline V gene has CDR1 SGHTA and CDR2 FQGNSA. This CDR3 has 15 residues. V was cut by 5 bases and J by 3 bases, with 17 bases left in between. CDR3 loop: CASSRLPGAVYEQYF. The CDR3 DNA is TGTGCCAGCAGCCGCTTACCCGGGGCAGTCTACGAGCAGTACTTC. The variable domain in full, with the rest retrieved from reference TRBV7-2 and TRBJ2-7, is GAGVSQSPSNKVTEKGKDVELRCDPISGHTALYWYRQSLGQGLEFLIYFQGNSAPDKSGLPSDRFSAERTGGSVSTLTIQRTQQEDSAVYLCASSRLPGAVYEQYFGPGTRLTVT.

The CDR3 DNA reads TGTGCCTGGAGTCTACAGGGGAATTCACCCCTCCACTTT. Protein sequence: CAWSLQGNSPLHF. The chain is built from TRBV30 and TRBJ1-6, with 7 bases identical to TRBD1. CDR1 GTSNPN and CDR2 SVGIG come from the germline V gene (reference sequence). With 2 bases clipped from V and 7 bases from J, the junction kept 2 bases outside the gene matches. This CDR3 is 13 amino acids long.

The chain carries TRBV6-2 or TRBV6-3 and TRBJ1-5; D may be TRBD1 (6 bases). Trimming removed 5 bases at V and 7 bases at J, with 15 bases between. The CDR3 extends over 14 amino acids. CDR1 is MNHEY and CDR2 is SVGEGT in the germline V gene. The DNA of the CDR3 is TGTGCCAGCAGTCGGGCGGGGGCTGGGCAGCCCCAGCATTTT. As protein: CASSRAGAGQPQHF.

CDR3 nucleotides: TGTGCCAGCAGCCCGATGGGCAATCAGCCCCAGCATTTT. Residues: CASSPMGNQPQHF. The rearrangement uses TRBV3-1 (or the pseudogene TRBV3-2) and TRBJ1-5; no clear D. The CDR3 contains 13 residues. Germline CDR1 reads LGHDT; CDR2 reads YNNKEL (reference sequence). The germline V and J ends were trimmed by 4 bases and 2 bases, with 6 bases remaining between them.

The chain is built from TRBV27 and TRBJ2-1; 10 bases line up with TRBD2. CDR3 size: 16 residues. CDR1 is MNHEY, CDR2 SMNVEV, per germline (reference sequence). J lost 0 bases, V lost 5 bases, and 4 bases had no gene match. The CDR3 region is CASSASGGSSYNEQFF. The CDR3 nucleotides read TGTGCCAGCAGTGCTAGCGGGGGTAGCTCCTACAATGAGCAGTTCTTC.

V usage is TRBV2 and J usage is TRBJ1-2; TRBD1 agrees at 10 bases. V was pared by 5 bases and J by 5 bases, with 8 bases of the junction left unmatched. CDR3 length: 15 residues. Germline loops: CDR1 SNHLY, CDR2 FYNNEI. The chain's CDR3 is CASSLWDRGSYGYTF. As DNA, the CDR3 is TGTGCCAGCAGTCTGTGGGACAGGGGCAGTTATGGCTACACCTTC.

J is TRBJ2-2 and V is TRBV19, with unresolved D. V shed 6 bases and J shed 3 bases, with 11 bases lying between them. This CDR3 has 14 residues. CDR1 is LNHDA, CDR2 SQIVND, per germline (reference sequence). The CDR3 region has the DNA TGTGCCAGTAGCCCCTGGACGGACACCGGGGAGCTGTTTTTT. Protein sequence: CASSPWTDTGELFF. The full variable domain, completed using reference TRBV19 and TRBJ2-2, is DGGITQSPKYLFRKEGQNVTLSCEQNLNHDAMYWYRQDPGQGLRLIYYSQIVNDFQKGDIAEGYSVSREKKESFPLTVTSAQKNPTAFYLCASSPWTDTGELFFGEGSRLTVL.

This clone was counted between two and nine times. J is TRBJ1-1 and V is TRBV3-1 (or the pseudogene TRBV3-2); D possibly corresponds to TRBD1 (5 bases). V was pared by 0 bases and J by 8 bases, with 13 bases between. This CDR3 has 14 residues. Germline V lookup: CDR1 LGHDT, CDR2 YNNKEL (reference sequence). The CDR3 is CASSQEQGPYEAFF. CDR3 DNA: TGTGCCAGCAGCCAAGAGCAGGGACCCTACGAAGCTTTCTTT.

This clone was counted once. The chain is built from TRBV4-1 and TRBJ2-3, with D tentatively TRBD2 (5 bases). Germline lookup yields CDR1 MGHRA and CDR2 YSYEKL. The CDR3 is 13 residues long. V was shortened by 1 base and J by 5 bases, with 7 bases between the two germline ends. CDR3: CASSQVGLDTQYF. The CDR3 nucleotides are TGCGCCAGCAGCCAAGTCGGACTAGATACGCAGTATTTT.

This clone has a single count. The chain uses TRBV12-3 or TRBV12-4 and TRBJ1-2; D gene unclear. V gave up 3 bases and J gave up 5 bases, with 7 bases separating them. This CDR3 has 12 residues. This CDR3 reads CASSFGEYGYTF. The CDR3 bases are TGTGCCAGCAGTTTCGGCGAATATGGCTACACCTTC.

The chain's CDR3 is CASSPQVGTGDGYTF. The CDR3 DNA reads as TGTGCCAGCAGCCCGCAGGTCGGGACAGGGGATGGCTACACCTTC. V is TRBV7-6 and J is TRBJ1-2, with 10 bases identical to TRBD1. The CDR3 has 15 residues. Trimming cost V 5 bases and J 6 bases; bases outside gene matches: 9. Per germline, CDR1 SGHVS and CDR2 FNYEAQ.

The chain is built from TRBV21-1 and TRBJ2-3. TRBV21-1 is classified as a pseudogene. The CDR3 length is 13 residues. The CDR3 DNA follows: TGTGCCAGACACCGGCAAAACACAGATACGCAGTATTTT. It yields the protein CARHRQNTDTQYF.

The V call is TRBV4-1, the J call TRBJ2-2; D not resolved. The germline V and J ends were trimmed by 0 bases and 5 bases, with 7 bases remaining between them. The CDR3 is made up of 14 amino acids. In germline, CDR1 is MGHRA, CDR2 YSYEKL. The CDR3 nucleotides read TGCGCCAGCAGCCAAGATGTACAGACCGGGGAGCTGTTTTTT. Translating it yields CASSQDVQTGELFF.

This chain links TRBV5-1 with TRBJ2-1; 7 bases match TRBD1. Trimming cost V 4 bases and J 5 bases; bases outside gene matches: 9. The CDR3 has 15 residues. Germline lookup yields CDR1 SGHRS and CDR2 YFSETQ. CDR3 sequence reads: CASSPGQLTDNEQFF. The DNA for the CDR3 is TGCGCCAGCAGCCCGGGACAGCTTACGGACAATGAGCAGTTCTTC.

The CDR3 reads CASSPTRGLNEKLFF. The DNA of the CDR3 is TGCGCCAGCAGCCCCACCCGGGGTCTTAATGAAAAACTGTTTTTT. V and J are TRBV5-1 and TRBJ1-4; D remains unclear. CDR1 is SGHRS and CDR2 is YFSETQ in the germline V gene. The CDR3 is 15 amino acids. Trimming stripped 4 bases from V and 4 bases from J, with 14 bases between.

This clone was seen a few times. The chain employs TRBV9 and TRBJ1-2; D remains unclear. The CDR3 extends over 14 amino acids. Trimming took off 0 bases at V and 1 base at J, with 7 bases between the two ends. From germline, CDR1 is SGDLS and CDR2 YYNGEE. CDR3 protein: CASSVGSDNYGYTF. Here the CDR3 DNA reads TGTGCCAGCAGCGTAGGGTCAGATAACTATGGCTACACCTTC.

V usage is TRBV7-5 and J usage is TRBJ1-1; no DNA check was done on the table's D call, TRBD1. TRBV7-5 is a recognized pseudogene. The CDR3 loop spans 14 amino acids. CDR3 nucleotide sequence: TGTGTCAGAAGCTTAGGACAGAAGAACACTGAAGCTTTCTTT. It yields the protein CVRSLGQKNTEAFF.

This chain links TRBV2 with TRBJ2-1; D possibly corresponds to TRBD1 (6 bases). This CDR3 region has 17 residues. Trimming pared 0 bases from V and 5 bases from J, leaving 17 bases between. Germline-derived CDR1 and CDR2 are SNHLY and FYNNEI. CDR3 protein: CASSEADGTSLNNEQFF. DNA of the CDR3: TGTGCCAGCAGTGAAGCGGACGGGACAAGCTTGAACAATGAGCAGTTCTTC.

With respect to this clone: The sample contains more than one DNA sequence encoding this CDR3. The gene calls are TRBV3-1 (or the pseudogene TRBV3-2) and TRBJ2-2; D not resolved. The V and J ends lost 1 base and 8 bases respectively, with 5 bases between them. This CDR3 region has 12 residues. Germline V CDR1 and CDR2: LGHDT, YNNKEL (reference sequence). The DNA for the CDR3 is TGTGCCAGCAGCCAAGGCACAGGGGAGCTGTTTTTT. Encoded protein: CASSQGTGELFF.

The V gene is TRBV5-1, the J gene TRBJ1-3; possible D gene TRBD1, 6 bases. The germline V and J ends were trimmed by 2 bases and 0 bases, with 15 bases remaining between them. The germline V gene encodes CDR1 SGHRS and CDR2 YFSETQ. The CDR3 has 17 amino acids. CDR3 protein: CASSFNTQGHSGNTIYF. The CDR3 nucleotides are TGCGCCAGCAGCTTCAATACACAGGGCCACTCTGGAAACACCATATATTTT.